A single sample is the source of the 8 T cell receptor beta chains below, sequenced in a study of OX40 agonist ivuxolimab in advanced cancers. TCRdb keeps only in-frame clones here, not all; method: immunoSEQ multiplex PCR. The table lists under 140,000 clones, roughly nine tenths of them singletons, with 0.25% to 0.3% in the top ten. Here the sequenced sample was CD4+ or CD8+ T cells sorted from blood, taken in a trial of the OX40 agonist ivuxolimab. These receptors came from an adult with an advanced solid tumor such as melanoma, head and neck, liver or kidney cancer.

The chain links TRBV9 to TRBJ1-1, with D possibly TRBD1 on 5 matching bases. Between the trimmed V and J ends, which lost 0 bases and 1 base, there was a span of 13 bases. There are 16 residues in the CDR3. Germline V gene data show CDR1 as SGDLS and CDR2 as YYNGEE. CDR3 nucleotides: TGTGCCAGCAGCGTAGGGCCGGGGCTCGGGAACACTGAAGCTTTCTTT. It yields the protein CASSVGPGLGNTEAFF.

This CDR3 reads CASSQERVGHTDTQYF. As DNA, the CDR3 is TGTGCCAGCAGCCAAGAGAGGGTGGGGCACACAGATACGCAGTATTTT. J is TRBJ2-3 and V is TRBV4-2, with D perhaps assigned TRBD1 or TRBD2 (5 bases each). The ends were cut back, 0 bases at V and 2 bases at J, with 12 bases in the middle. This CDR3 is built from 16 residues. Germline lookup yields CDR1 LGHNA and CDR2 YNFKEQ.

The DNA for the CDR3 is TGTGCCAGCAGCTCGGACAGGGAGGCCGAGCAGTACTTC. Translation gives CASSSDREAEQYF. This chain joins TRBV13 and TRBJ2-7, with TRBD1 matching 8 bases. The V gene's germline CDR1 is PRHDT and CDR2 FYEKMQ (reference sequence). With V trimmed by 4 bases and J by 6 bases, 5 bases remained unmatched. This CDR3 comprises 13 residues.

The V call is TRBV27, the J call TRBJ1-5; D remains ambiguous. Germline V gene sequence: CDR1 MNHEY, CDR2 SMNVEV (reference sequence). The CDR3 is 12 amino acids. Trimming took off 7 bases at V and 4 bases at J, with 8 bases between the two ends. CDR3 sequence: CASNNPNQPQHF. The CDR3 nucleotides are TGTGCCAGCAACAACCCTAATCAGCCCCAGCATTTT.

This chain joins TRBV5-4 and TRBJ1-5, with 7 nucleotides matching TRBD1. Losses at the gene ends were 5 bases for V and 0 bases for J; bases not matched to a gene: 11. The CDR3 length is 17 residues. From germline, CDR1 is SGHNT and CDR2 YYREEE (reference sequence). CDR3 loop: CASSSGTDVCSNQPQHF. CDR3 DNA sequence: TGTGCCAGCAGTTCCGGGACAGACGTTTGTAGCAATCAGCCCCAGCATTTT.

This chain joins TRBV5-1 and TRBJ1-2; D remains unclear. V shed 4 bases and J shed 3 bases, with 10 bases lying between them. From germline, CDR1 is SGHRS and CDR2 YFSETQ. The CDR3 consists of 13 residues. The CDR3 is CASSPQEYYGYTF. Written as DNA, the CDR3 is TGCGCCAGCAGCCCCCAGGAGTACTATGGCTACACCTTC. Filled out from reference TRBV5-1 and TRBJ1-2, the complete variable domain reads KAGVTQTPRYLIKTRGQQVTLSCSPISGHRSVSWYQQTPGQGLQFLFEYFSETQRNKGNFPGRFSGRQFSNSRSEMNVSTLELGDSALYLCASSPQEYYGYTFGSGTRLTVV.

This rearrangement joins TRBV29-1 to TRBJ1-3; no clear D gene. Between the trimmed V and J ends, which lost 7 bases and 4 bases, there was a span of 11 bases. Germline-derived CDR1 and CDR2 are SQVTM and ANQGSEA. This CDR3 has 12 amino acids. CDR3 sequence reads: CSARLGGNTIYF. As DNA, the CDR3 is TGCAGCGCCCGCCTCGGGGGAAACACCATATATTTT.

The chain joins TRBV4-1 to TRBJ1-3; no firm D call. V lost 4 bases and J lost 3, with 4 bases in between. CDR3 length equals 12 residues. Germline assignment: CDR1 MGHRA and CDR2 YSYEKL. This chain's CDR3 is CASSPIGNTIYF. CDR3 DNA: TGCGCCAGCAGCCCCATTGGAAACACCATATATTTT.